This T cell receptor beta chain was documented in a study of cytomegalovirus exposure and HLA in healthy donors. Study conclusions and caveats: HLA-A and HLA-B allele assignments for most subjects were reportedly predicted accurately using TCR beta sequences. The analysis excluded some indistinguishable V segments, including TRBV6-2 and TRBV6-3. An analysis that was carried out later associated 17,000 or so TCR beta sequences with HLA alleles at 0.05 false discovery rate. Presence/absence analyses assumed roughly uniform sequencing depth across donors, which may not hold.

This CDR3 has 15 residues. Looked up from germline, CDR1 is SGHTS and CDR2 is YDEGEE. The trim removed 3 bases at V and 6 bases at J, leaving 5 bases unmatched. On this clone itself: The target antigen is unknown.

PCR used 60 Vbeta primers and 13 Jbeta primers. Profiling relied on immunoSEQ multiplex PCR, and the TCRdb table lists in-frame clones only, not all of them. The repertoire holds around 120,000 clones, with roughly 80% as singletons. Input material: PBMCs. This receptor was identified in a man aged 55 to 70 in good health and CMV-seropositive. The rearrangement joins TRBV5-8 to TRBJ2-1; 11 positions match TRBD2. The CDR3 sequence: CASSSSGGTTNEQFF. The CDR3 region has the DNA TGTGCCAGCAGCTCTAGCGGGGGGACCACCAATGAGCAGTTCTTC.